This TCR beta chain was captured in a study of T cells in Graves' hyperthyroidism and ophthalmopathy. Study information: Peripheral blood was taken when the disease was first diagnosed, before any treatment began.

CDR1 and CDR2 (germline): MDHEN, SYDVKM. Trimming removed 4 bases from V and 1 base from J; junction bases left unmatched: 5. The CDR3 length is 15 residues. The study's findings and limits: Ophthalmopathy could be told apart from stable hyperthyroidism with a 13 V-J model. A median approximately 6.8 months before onset, the model predicted ophthalmopathy.

In its sample, this clonotype was seen many times. Its antigen is unknown. Every diagnosis used clinical symptoms, serum thyroxine and TRAb, thyroid ultrasound and orbital computed tomography. Template material for amplifying TCR beta CDR3 regions consisted of RNA transcripts. Researchers ran a first-round RT-PCR on the TCR CDR3 using the HTBI primer set. Using its own MiXCR run on the multiplex PCR reads, TCRdb lists one record per CDR3 protein. The sample holds about 360,000 distinct CDR3 sequences, roughly 14% seen once. The source material was blood. This receptor was obtained from a woman aged 18-29 years with Graves' hyperthyroidism that later progressed to Graves' ophthalmopathy. This sequence joins TRBV28 and TRBJ2-3; TRBD2 matches 7 bases. The CDR3 region is CASSSGGEGTDTQYF. The CDR3 nucleotides read TGTGCCAGCAGTTCGGGGGGAGAGGGCACAGATACGCAGTATTTT.